Shown below are 7 T cell receptor beta chains from a single sample sequenced in a study of Graves' ophthalmopathy and Graves' hyperthyroidism. Investigators amplified TCR beta CDR3 regions from RNA transcripts. Investigators did first-round RT-PCR with HTBI primers, then second-round multiplex PCR. Via MiXCR, TCRdb re-called the multiplex PCR reads, giving one row per CDR3 protein. The sample includes 400,000 to 500,000 distinct CDR3 sequences, around 21% of them seen just once. The sequenced sample consisted of peripheral blood. These receptors all come from a young woman with stable Graves' hyperthyroidism.

This clonotype showed up many times. The V and J genes are TRBV20-1 and TRBJ2-7, with D possibly called TRBD1 or TRBD2 (5 bases each). The CDR3 runs to 13 residues. V was shortened by 7 bases and J by 0 bases, with 13 bases between the two germline ends. Germline values: CDR1 DFQATT, CDR2 SNEGSKA (reference sequence). The CDR3 loop is CSVYEGSSYEQYF. The CDR3 bases are TGCAGTGTTTACGAGGGGAGCTCCTACGAGCAGTACTTC.

This clonotype was seen repeatedly, ten times or more. The chain combines TRBV28 with TRBJ2-7; the match to TRBD1 covers 12 bases. V shed 4 bases, J shed 12 bases, and the junction held 13 bases outside the gene matches. The CDR3 runs to 15 residues. Germline V gives CDR1 MDHEN, CDR2 SYDVKM. The CDR3 loop reads CASSSAGTGGRRPYF. Here the CDR3 DNA reads TGTGCCAGCAGTTCCGCTGGGACAGGGGGCCGGAGGCCGTACTTC. Based on the CDR3 plus reference TRBV28 and TRBJ2-7, the full variable domain is DVKVTQSSRYLVKRTGEKVFLECVQDMDHENMFWYRQDPGLGLRLIYFSYDVKMKEKGDIPEGYSVSREKKERFSLILESASTNQTSMYLCASSSAGTGGRRPYFGPGTRLTVT.

This clonotype was observed a handful of times. This chain connects TRBV11-1 to TRBJ2-2, with 7 bases identical to TRBD1. V lost 2 bases, J lost 5 bases, and 8 bases stayed unmatched. This CDR3 contains 16 residues. Germline assignment: CDR1 SGHAT and CDR2 FQDESV (reference sequence). CDR3 amino acids: CASSLWAGGSTGELFF. The CDR3 coding sequence is TGTGCCAGCAGCTTATGGGCAGGGGGTTCGACCGGGGAGCTGTTTTTT.

This clonotype has at least ten counts. The chain is built from TRBV7-2 and TRBJ1-2, with a possible D match to TRBD1 (6 bases). V was cut by 1 base and J by 5 bases, with 8 bases left in between. CDR3 length: 13 residues. CDR1 and CDR2 from the germline V gene are SGHTA and FQGNSA. The CDR3 sequence is CASSLEQGYGYTF. CDR3 in DNA: TGTGCCAGCAGCTTAGAACAGGGATATGGCTACACCTTC.

A word on this clonotype: It may be a read error: a sequence one base away is much more abundant. This sequence joins TRBV6-4 and TRBJ1-2; unclear D gene. CDR1 and CDR2 (germline): MRHNA, SNTAGT. V was trimmed by 6 bases and J by 5 bases, leaving 4 bases between them. This CDR3 contains 10 residues. This chain's CDR3 is CASSKYGYTF. In DNA form, the CDR3 reads TGTGCCAGCAGCAAATATGGCTACACCTTC.

This clonotype was seen at least ten times. The gene calls are TRBV12-3 or TRBV12-4 and TRBJ1-1; 7 nucleotides align to TRBD1. The CDR3 length is 17 residues. The ends lost 6 bases at V and 0 bases at J; junction bases unmatched: 13. CDR3 amino acids: CASSPRRTGTMNTEAFF. In DNA, the CDR3 is TGTGCCAGCAGCCCACGACGGACAGGAACCATGAACACTGAAGCTTTCTTT.

The chain employs TRBV12-3 or TRBV12-4 and TRBJ1-3; D unresolved. The V and J ends lost 1 base and 5 bases respectively, with 9 bases between them. The CDR3 sequence is 14 residues long. The CDR3 DNA follows: TGTGCCAGCAGTTTAGATCAGCGTAGAAACACCATATATTTT. It is translated as CASSLDQRRNTIYF.